Listed below are T cell receptor beta chains from one sample, sequenced in a study of memory CD8 T cells in hepatitis C reinfection. Clones were read by immunoSEQ multiplex PCR, and TCRdb kept only the in-frame ones, dropping some. Of about 43,000 clones listed, about 91% are singletons. The sequenced material came from naive CD8+ T cells sorted from blood. These receptors came from a man aged 18 to 35 with hepatitis C virus infection. CDR3s include the opening cysteine and the closing phenylalanine or tryptophan. D genes are given only for firm matches. Not every row has a clone size; where given, it reads once, few, many or a size class.

j_call: TRBJ2-1; d_call: -; v_call: TRBV5-4; clone_size: -; cdr3_aa: CASSPSNNNEQFF; cdr3_nt: TGTGCCAGCAGCCCCTCTAATAACAATGAGCAGTTCTTC
j_call: TRBJ1-1; d_call: -; v_call: TRBV6-1; clone_size: -; cdr3_aa: CASSWGGLNTEAFF; cdr3_nt: TGTGCCAGCAGTTGGGGCGGATTGAACACTGAAGCTTTCTTT
j_call: TRBJ2-1; d_call: TRBD2; v_call: TRBV9; clone_size: -; cdr3_aa: CASSVGLAFLDEQFF; cdr3_nt: TGTGCCAGCAGCGTAGGACTAGCCTTTCTCGATGAGCAGTTCTTC
j_call: TRBJ1-4; d_call: -; v_call: TRBV27; clone_size: -; cdr3_aa: CASSLQGSNEKLFF; cdr3_nt: TGTGCCAGCAGTTTACAAGGGAGTAATGAAAAACTGTTTTTT
j_call: TRBJ1-4; d_call: TRBD1; v_call: TRBV7-9; clone_size: -; cdr3_aa: CASSQVWGTGSGEKLFF; cdr3_nt: TGTGCCAGCAGCCAGGTTTGGGGGACAGGATCAGGGGAAAAACTGTTTTTT
j_call: TRBJ2-2; d_call: TRBD1; v_call: TRBV13; clone_size: -; cdr3_aa: CASSPADRDNTGELFF; cdr3_nt: TGTGCCAGCAGCCCTGCGGACAGGGATAACACCGGGGAGCTGTTTTTT
j_call: TRBJ2-7; d_call: -; v_call: TRBV4-1; clone_size: -; cdr3_aa: CASRIRADTYEQYF; cdr3_nt: TGCGCCAGCAGGATTCGAGCTGACACCTACGAGCAGTACTTC
j_call: TRBJ2-3; d_call: TRBD2; v_call: TRBV30; clone_size: -; cdr3_aa: CAWRETGLAGGEYTDTQYF; cdr3_nt: TGTGCCTGGAGGGAAACTGGACTAGCGGGGGGGGAATACACAGATACGCAGTATTTT
j_call: TRBJ1-1; d_call: TRBD1; v_call: TRBV2; clone_size: few; cdr3_aa: CASSSTGENTEAFF; cdr3_nt: TGTGCCAGCAGTTCGACAGGGGAGAACACTGAAGCTTTCTTT
j_call: TRBJ1-5; d_call: -; v_call: TRBV19; clone_size: -; cdr3_aa: CASSAGVQPQHF; cdr3_nt: TGTGCCAGTAGTGCCGGGGTTCAGCCCCAGCATTTT
j_call: TRBJ2-3; d_call: -; v_call: TRBV11-3; clone_size: once; cdr3_aa: CASSLRGPTDTQYF; cdr3_nt: TGTGCCAGCAGCTTACGCGGGCCCACAGATACGCAGTATTTT
j_call: TRBJ2-1; d_call: TRBD1; v_call: TRBV9; clone_size: -; cdr3_aa: CASSVEGGQGYDEQFF; cdr3_nt: TGTGCCAGCAGCGTAGAAGGGGGACAGGGTTACGATGAGCAGTTCTTC
j_call: TRBJ1-1; d_call: -; v_call: TRBV6-1; clone_size: -; cdr3_aa: CASRDKENTEAFF; cdr3_nt: TGTGCCAGCAGAGACAAAGAGAACACTGAAGCTTTCTTT
j_call: TRBJ2-3; d_call: -; v_call: TRBV30; clone_size: -; cdr3_aa: CAWSVVRGDTQYF; cdr3_nt: TGTGCCTGGAGTGTAGTACGGGGAGATACGCAGTATTTT
j_call: TRBJ1-1; d_call: TRBD1; v_call: TRBV5-8; clone_size: -; cdr3_aa: CASSLFGQGVWNTEAFF; cdr3_nt: TGTGCCAGCAGCTTGTTTGGACAGGGGGTCTGGAACACTGAAGCTTTCTTT
j_call: TRBJ2-1; d_call: -; v_call: TRBV5-5; clone_size: -; cdr3_aa: CASSRDNYNEQFF; cdr3_nt: TGTGCCAGCTCCCGGGACAACTACAATGAGCAGTTCTTC
j_call: TRBJ1-1; d_call: -; v_call: TRBV6-5; clone_size: few; cdr3_aa: CASSYSSSVITEAFF; cdr3_nt: TGTGCCAGCAGTTACTCGAGTTCGGTTATCACTGAAGCTTTCTTT
j_call: TRBJ2-3; d_call: TRBD2; v_call: TRBV5-1; clone_size: -; cdr3_aa: CASSVRDYYTDTQYF; cdr3_nt: TGCGCCAGCAGCGTCCGGGACTATTACACAGATACGCAGTATTTT
j_call: TRBJ1-1; d_call: TRBD1; v_call: TRBV11-2; clone_size: -; cdr3_aa: CASSLGTGENTEAFF; cdr3_nt: TGTGCCAGCAGCTTGGGGACAGGGGAGAACACTGAAGCTTTCTTT
j_call: TRBJ2-2; d_call: -; v_call: TRBV10-3; clone_size: few; cdr3_aa: CAIQGANTGELFF; cdr3_nt: TGTGCCATACAGGGCGCGAACACCGGGGAGCTGTTTTTT
j_call: TRBJ2-1; d_call: -; v_call: TRBV27; clone_size: -; cdr3_aa: CASSQWAGSSYNEQFF; cdr3_nt: TGTGCCAGCAGTCAATGGGCGGGATCATCCTACAATGAGCAGTTCTTC
j_call: TRBJ2-3; d_call: TRBD2; v_call: TRBV2; clone_size: -; cdr3_aa: CASRVAGGGLVDTQYF; cdr3_nt: TGTGCCAGCAGGGTAGCGGGAGGAGGGTTAGTAGATACGCAGTATTTT
j_call: TRBJ2-5; d_call: TRBD1; v_call: TRBV7-9; clone_size: once; cdr3_aa: CASSFGTGGAETQYF; cdr3_nt: TGTGCCAGCAGCTTTGGGACAGGGGGCGCCGAGACCCAGTACTTC
j_call: TRBJ2-1; d_call: -; v_call: TRBV28; clone_size: -; cdr3_aa: CASSQQGGAVHNEQFF; cdr3_nt: TGTGCCAGCAGTCAGCAAGGGGGGGCGGTCCACAATGAGCAGTTCTTC
j_call: TRBJ2-5; d_call: -; v_call: TRBV6-6; clone_size: -; cdr3_aa: CASIGRVGQETQYF; cdr3_nt: TGTGCCAGCATCGGCAGGGTAGGCCAAGAGACCCAGTACTTC
j_call: TRBJ2-1; d_call: -; v_call: TRBV4-3; clone_size: -; cdr3_aa: CASSQDDGLNNEQFF; cdr3_nt: TGCGCCAGCAGCCAAGACGACGGACTTAACAATGAGCAGTTCTTC
j_call: TRBJ1-4; d_call: -; v_call: TRBV5-6; clone_size: -; cdr3_aa: CASSAGAVPDNEKLFF; cdr3_nt: TGTGCCAGCAGCGCGGGGGCCGTTCCAGATAATGAAAAACTGTTTTTT
j_call: TRBJ2-2; d_call: TRBD2; v_call: TRBV11-2; clone_size: -; cdr3_aa: CASSLGGGTGELFF; cdr3_nt: TGTGCCAGCAGCTTAGGGGGGGGCACCGGGGAGCTGTTTTTT
j_call: TRBJ2-3; d_call: -; v_call: TRBV6-1; clone_size: -; cdr3_aa: CASSEDSVQVTDTQYF; cdr3_nt: TGTGCCAGCAGTGAGGACTCCGTGCAGGTGACAGATACGCAGTATTTT
j_call: TRBJ2-5; d_call: TRBD1; v_call: TRBV7-9; clone_size: -; cdr3_aa: CASSLNAGTVVETQYF; cdr3_nt: TGTGCCAGCAGCTTAAACGCCGGGACAGTGGTAGAGACCCAGTACTTC
j_call: TRBJ1-5; d_call: -; v_call: TRBV5-4; clone_size: once; cdr3_aa: CASSGGFNQPQHF; cdr3_nt: TGTGCCAGCAGCGGGGGCTTCAATCAGCCCCAGCATTTT
j_call: TRBJ2-3; d_call: -; v_call: TRBV13; clone_size: -; cdr3_aa: CASSLEPGEENTQYF; cdr3_nt: TGTGCCAGCAGCTTAGAGCCAGGGGAAGAGAATACGCAGTATTTT
j_call: TRBJ2-1; d_call: -; v_call: TRBV9; clone_size: -; cdr3_aa: CASSVKRREGLNEQFF; cdr3_nt: TGTGCCAGCAGCGTAAAACGCCGGGAAGGTTTGAATGAGCAGTTCTTC
j_call: TRBJ2-3; d_call: TRBD2; v_call: TRBV13; clone_size: once; cdr3_aa: CASSPWAGGPKDTQYF; cdr3_nt: TGTGCCAGCAGCCCCTGGGCGGGAGGGCCAAAAGATACGCAGTATTTT
j_call: TRBJ1-1; d_call: -; v_call: TRBV29-1; clone_size: -; cdr3_aa: CSVPADRGTEAFF; cdr3_nt: TGCAGCGTCCCCGCCGACCGGGGCACTGAAGCTTTCTTT
j_call: TRBJ2-1; d_call: TRBD1; v_call: TRBV7-9; clone_size: -; cdr3_aa: CASSFPGGAGYNEQFF; cdr3_nt: TGTGCCAGCAGCTTCCCAGGGGGCGCGGGGTACAATGAGCAGTTCTTC